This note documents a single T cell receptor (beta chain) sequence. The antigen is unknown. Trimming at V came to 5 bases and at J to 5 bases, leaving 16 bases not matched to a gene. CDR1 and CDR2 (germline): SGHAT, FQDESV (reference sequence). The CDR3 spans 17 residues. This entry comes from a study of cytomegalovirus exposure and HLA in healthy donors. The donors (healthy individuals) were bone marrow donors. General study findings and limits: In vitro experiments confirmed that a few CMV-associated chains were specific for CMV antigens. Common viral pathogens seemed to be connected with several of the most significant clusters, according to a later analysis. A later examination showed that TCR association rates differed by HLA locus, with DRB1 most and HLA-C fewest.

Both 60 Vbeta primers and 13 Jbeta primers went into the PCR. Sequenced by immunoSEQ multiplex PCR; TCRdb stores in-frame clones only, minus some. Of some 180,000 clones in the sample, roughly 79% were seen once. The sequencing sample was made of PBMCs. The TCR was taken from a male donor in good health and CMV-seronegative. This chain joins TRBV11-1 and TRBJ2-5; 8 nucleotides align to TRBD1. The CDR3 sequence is CASSPGRGLDERETQYF. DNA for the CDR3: TGTGCCAGCAGCCCAGGCAGGGGGCTGGATGAGCGGGAGACCCAGTACTTC.